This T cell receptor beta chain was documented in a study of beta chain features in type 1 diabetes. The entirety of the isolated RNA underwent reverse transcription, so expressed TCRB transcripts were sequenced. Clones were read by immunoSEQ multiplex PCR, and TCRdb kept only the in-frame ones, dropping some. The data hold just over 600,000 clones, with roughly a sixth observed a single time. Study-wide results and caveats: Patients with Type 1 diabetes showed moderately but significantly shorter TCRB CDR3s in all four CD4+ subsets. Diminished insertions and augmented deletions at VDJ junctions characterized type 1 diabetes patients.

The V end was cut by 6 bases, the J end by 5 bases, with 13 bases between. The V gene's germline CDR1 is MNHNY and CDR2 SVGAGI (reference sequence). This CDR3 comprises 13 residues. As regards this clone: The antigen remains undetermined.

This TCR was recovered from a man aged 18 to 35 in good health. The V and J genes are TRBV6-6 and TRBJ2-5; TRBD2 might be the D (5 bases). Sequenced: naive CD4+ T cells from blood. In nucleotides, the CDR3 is TGTGCCAGCAGCCGGAGGAGAGCGGAGACCCAGTACTTC. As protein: CASSRRRAETQYF.